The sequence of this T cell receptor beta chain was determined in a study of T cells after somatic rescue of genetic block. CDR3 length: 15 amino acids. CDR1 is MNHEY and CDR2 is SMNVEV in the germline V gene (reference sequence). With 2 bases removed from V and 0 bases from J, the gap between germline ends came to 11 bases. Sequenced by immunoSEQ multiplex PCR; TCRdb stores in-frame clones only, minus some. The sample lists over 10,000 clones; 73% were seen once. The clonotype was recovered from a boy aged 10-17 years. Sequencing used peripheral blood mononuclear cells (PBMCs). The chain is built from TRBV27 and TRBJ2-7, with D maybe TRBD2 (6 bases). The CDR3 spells CASSLGGRLSYEQYF. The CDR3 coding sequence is TGTGCCAGCAGTTTAGGGGGGAGGCTCTCCTACGAGCAGTACTTC.